This T cell receptor beta chain was sequenced during a study of cytomegalovirus exposure and HLA in healthy donors. General observations from the study: As a later analysis showed, several of the most significant clusters appeared to be linked to common viral pathogens. Most TCR sequences were uncommon, yet certain public TCRs appeared in many donors. Later work found that TCR association rates differed between HLA loci; DRB1 had the most and HLA-C the fewest.

CDR1 is LGHNA, CDR2 YNFKEQ, per germline. Trimming stripped 3 bases from V and 11 bases from J, with 25 bases between. The CDR3 runs 16 residues. Comments on this clone: Its antigen is as yet unknown.

PCR employed 60 Vbeta and 13 Jbeta primers. Generated by immunoSEQ multiplex PCR, the TCRdb table keeps only in-frame clones and is missing some. The data contain over 100,000 clones, about 80% of them singletons. This sequence joins TRBV4-2 and TRBJ1-2; possible D gene TRBD1, 5 bases. The origin of this receptor is a man aged 55 to 70 in good health and CMV-seropositive. The sequenced sample consisted of PBMCs. CDR3 region: CASSQHSRVKGLEYTF. CDR3 nucleotide sequence: TGTGCCAGCAGCCAGCACTCCAGGGTAAAGGGACTGGAGTACACCTTC.